This T cell receptor beta chain was captured in a study of blood T cell repertoires in COVID-19. This clone occurred a few times. CDR1 and CDR2 from the germline V gene are LGHNA and YNFKEQ. With 0 bases removed from V and 4 bases from J, the gap between germline ends came to 10 bases. This CDR3 is built from 15 residues. This table comes from immunoSEQ multiplex PCR, and its TCRdb copy is limited to in-frame clones, with some not included. The sample records over 100,000 clones, 85% to 90% being singletons. This receptor was obtained from a human donor in a cohort sampled during active COVID-19. V usage is TRBV4-2 and J usage is TRBJ1-5; no reliable D call. Sequenced material: peripheral blood. The CDR3 DNA reads TGTGCCAGCAGCCAAGATCTGGCCAGGAATCAGCCCCAGCATTTT. It is translated as CASSQDLARNQPQHF.